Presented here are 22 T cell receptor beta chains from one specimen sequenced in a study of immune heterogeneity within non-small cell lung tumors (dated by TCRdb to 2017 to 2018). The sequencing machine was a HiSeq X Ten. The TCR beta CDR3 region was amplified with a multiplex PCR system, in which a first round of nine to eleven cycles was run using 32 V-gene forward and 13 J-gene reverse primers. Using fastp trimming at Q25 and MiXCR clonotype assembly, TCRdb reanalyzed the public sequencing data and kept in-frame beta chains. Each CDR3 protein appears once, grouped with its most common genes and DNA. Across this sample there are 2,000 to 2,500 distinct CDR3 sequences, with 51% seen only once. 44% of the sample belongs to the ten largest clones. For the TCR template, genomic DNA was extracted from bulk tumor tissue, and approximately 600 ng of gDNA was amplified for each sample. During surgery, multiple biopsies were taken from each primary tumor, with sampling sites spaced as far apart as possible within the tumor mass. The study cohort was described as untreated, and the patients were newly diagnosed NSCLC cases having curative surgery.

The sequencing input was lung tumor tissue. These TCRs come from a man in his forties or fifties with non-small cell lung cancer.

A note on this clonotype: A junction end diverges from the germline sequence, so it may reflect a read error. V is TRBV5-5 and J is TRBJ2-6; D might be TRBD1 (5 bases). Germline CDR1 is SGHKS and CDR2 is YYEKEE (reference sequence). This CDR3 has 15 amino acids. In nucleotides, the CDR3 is TGTTCCAGCAGCACCCGACTGACAGAGGCCAACGTCCTGACTTTC. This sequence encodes CSSSTRLTEANVLTF.

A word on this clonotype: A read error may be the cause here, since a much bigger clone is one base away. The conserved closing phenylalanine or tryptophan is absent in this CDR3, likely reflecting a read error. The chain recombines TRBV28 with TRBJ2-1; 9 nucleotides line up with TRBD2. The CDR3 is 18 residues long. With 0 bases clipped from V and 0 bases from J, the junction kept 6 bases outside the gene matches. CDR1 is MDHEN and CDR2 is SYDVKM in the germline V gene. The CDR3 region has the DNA TGTGCCAGCAGTTTATGGTGGGCGGGAGGGCTCTCCTACAATGAGCAGTTCTTG. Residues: CASSLWWAGGLSYNEQFL.

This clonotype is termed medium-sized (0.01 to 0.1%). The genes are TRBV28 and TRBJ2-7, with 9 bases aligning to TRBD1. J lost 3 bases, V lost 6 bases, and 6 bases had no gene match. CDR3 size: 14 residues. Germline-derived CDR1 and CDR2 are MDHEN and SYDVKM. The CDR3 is CASRSGTGHYEQYF. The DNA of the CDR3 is TGTGCCAGCAGGTCCGGGACAGGGCACTACGAGCAGTACTTC.

CDR3 DNA sequence: TGTGCCAGCAGTCCGGAGGCTGGCTACACCTTC. Amino acid sequence: CASSPEAGYTF. The chain is built from TRBV28 and TRBJ1-2; D is undetermined. CDR1 is MDHEN and CDR2 is SYDVKM in the germline V gene. The CDR3 consists of 11 residues. Trimming shortened V by 5 bases and J by 7 bases, and 8 bases separated the two germline ends.

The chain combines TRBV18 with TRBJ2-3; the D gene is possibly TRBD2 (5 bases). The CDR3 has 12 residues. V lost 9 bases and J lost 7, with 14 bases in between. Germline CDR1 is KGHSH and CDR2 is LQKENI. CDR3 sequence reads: CASHPPGYTQYF. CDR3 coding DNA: TGTGCCAGTCACCCGCCGGGGTATACGCAGTATTTT.

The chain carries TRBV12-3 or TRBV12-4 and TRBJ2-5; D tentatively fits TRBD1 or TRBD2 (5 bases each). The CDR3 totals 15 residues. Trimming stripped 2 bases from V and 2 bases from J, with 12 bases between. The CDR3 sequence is CASSLLSGAQETQYF. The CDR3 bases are TGTGCCAGCAGTTTACTTTCCGGGGCTCAAGAGACCCAGTACTTC.

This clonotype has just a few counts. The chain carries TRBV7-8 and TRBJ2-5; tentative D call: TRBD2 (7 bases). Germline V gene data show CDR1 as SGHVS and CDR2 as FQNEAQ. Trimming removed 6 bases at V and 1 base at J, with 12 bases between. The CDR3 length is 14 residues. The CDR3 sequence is CASRPGGGQETQYF. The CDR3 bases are TGTGCCAGCAGACCGGGGGGCGGCCAAGAGACCCAGTACTTC.

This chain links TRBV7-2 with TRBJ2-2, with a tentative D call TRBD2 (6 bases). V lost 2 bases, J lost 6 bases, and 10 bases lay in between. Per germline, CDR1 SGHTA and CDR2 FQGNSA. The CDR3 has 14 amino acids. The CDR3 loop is CASSLWRESGELFF. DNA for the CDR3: TGTGCCAGCAGCTTATGGAGGGAATCCGGGGAGCTGTTTTTT.

Here the CDR3 DNA reads TGTGCCAGCAGAACAGAAGAGACCCAGTACTTC. Translated, it gives CASRTEETQYF. The genes are TRBV7-9 and TRBJ2-5; D gene uncertain. Per germline, CDR1 SEHNR and CDR2 FQNEAQ (reference sequence). V shed 6 bases and J shed 3 bases, with 5 bases lying between them. The CDR3 spans 11 residues.

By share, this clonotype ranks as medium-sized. CDR3 protein: CASTGTQTDTQYF. CDR3 in DNA: TGTGCCAGCACTGGGACTCAGACAGATACGCAGTATTTT. The chain uses TRBV2 and TRBJ2-3; TRBD2 might be the D (6 bases). This CDR3 comprises 13 residues. The V gene lost 7 bases and the J gene lost 3 bases, with 11 bases spanning the gap. CDR1 and CDR2 from the germline V gene are SNHLY and FYNNEI.

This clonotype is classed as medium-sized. The CDR3 sequence is CASSEQAISGNTIYF. CDR3 sequence (DNA): TGTGCCAGCAGTGAACAGGCCATCTCTGGAAACACCATATATTTT. The V call is TRBV6-1, the J call TRBJ1-3; no clear D. This CDR3 has 15 amino acids. Trimming removed 2 bases at V and 0 bases at J, with 8 bases between. Germline V gene lookup returns CDR1 MNHNS and CDR2 SASEGT.

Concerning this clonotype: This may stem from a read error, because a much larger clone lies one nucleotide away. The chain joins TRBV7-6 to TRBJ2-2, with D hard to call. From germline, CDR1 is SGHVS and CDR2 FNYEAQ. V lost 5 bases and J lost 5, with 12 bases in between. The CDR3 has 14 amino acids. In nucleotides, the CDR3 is TGTGCCAGCAGCCCTCTCTATAGGACCGGGGAGCTGTTTTTT. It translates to CASSPLYRTGELFF.

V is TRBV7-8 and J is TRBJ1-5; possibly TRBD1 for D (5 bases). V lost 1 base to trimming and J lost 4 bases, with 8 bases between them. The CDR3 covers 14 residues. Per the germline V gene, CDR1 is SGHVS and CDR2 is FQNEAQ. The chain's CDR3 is CASSLGSGNQPQHF. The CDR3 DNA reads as TGTGCCAGCAGCTTAGGGTCAGGGAATCAGCCCCAGCATTTT.

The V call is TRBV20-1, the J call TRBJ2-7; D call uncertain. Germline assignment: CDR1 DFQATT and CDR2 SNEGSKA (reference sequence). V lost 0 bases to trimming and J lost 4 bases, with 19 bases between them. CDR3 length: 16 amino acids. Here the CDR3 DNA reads TGCAGTGCTAGAGATGCAGGCGGACGACCAAATTACGAGCAGTACTTC. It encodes CSARDAGGRPNYEQYF.

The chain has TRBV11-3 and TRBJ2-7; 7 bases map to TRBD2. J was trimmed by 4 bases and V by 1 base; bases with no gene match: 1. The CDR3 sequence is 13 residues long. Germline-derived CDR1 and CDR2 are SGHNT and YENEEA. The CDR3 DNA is TGTGCCAGCAGCTTAGGCGGGAGATACGAGCAGTACTTC. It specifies CASSLGGRYEQYF.

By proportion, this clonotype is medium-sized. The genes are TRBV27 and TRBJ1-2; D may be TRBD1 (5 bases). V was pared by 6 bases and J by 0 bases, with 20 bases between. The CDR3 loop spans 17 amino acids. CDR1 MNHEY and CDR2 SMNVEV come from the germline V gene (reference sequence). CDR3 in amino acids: CASRGWVGEVTNYGYTF. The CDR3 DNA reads TGTGCCAGCAGGGGATGGGTGGGGGAGGTTACTAACTATGGCTACACCTTC.

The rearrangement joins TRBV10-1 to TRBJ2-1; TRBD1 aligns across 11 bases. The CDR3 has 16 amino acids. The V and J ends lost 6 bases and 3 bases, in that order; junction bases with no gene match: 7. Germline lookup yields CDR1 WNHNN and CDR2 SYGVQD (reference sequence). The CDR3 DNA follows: TGCGCCAGCAGCATTGCCGGGACAGGGGGCTACAATGAGCAGTTCTTC. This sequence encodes CASSIAGTGGYNEQFF.

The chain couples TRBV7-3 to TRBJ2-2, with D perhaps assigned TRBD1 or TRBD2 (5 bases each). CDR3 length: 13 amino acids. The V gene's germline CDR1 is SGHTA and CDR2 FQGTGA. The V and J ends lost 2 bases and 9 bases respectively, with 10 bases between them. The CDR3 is CASSLLGRRELFF. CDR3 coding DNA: TGTGCCAGCAGCTTATTGGGACGAAGGGAGCTGTTTTTT.

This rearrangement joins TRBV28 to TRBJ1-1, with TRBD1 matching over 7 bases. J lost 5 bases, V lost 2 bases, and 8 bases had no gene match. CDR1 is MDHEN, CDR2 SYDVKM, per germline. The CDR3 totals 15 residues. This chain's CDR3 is CASSLPRLQGTEAFF. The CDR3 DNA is TGTGCCAGCAGTTTACCCCGCCTACAGGGGACTGAAGCTTTCTTT.

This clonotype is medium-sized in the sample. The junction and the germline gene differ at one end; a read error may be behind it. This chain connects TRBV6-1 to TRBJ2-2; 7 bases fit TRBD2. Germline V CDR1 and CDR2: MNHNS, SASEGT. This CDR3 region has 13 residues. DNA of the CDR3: TGCCTCACCGGGACTAAGAACACCGGGGAGCTGTTTTTT. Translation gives CLTGTKNTGELFF.

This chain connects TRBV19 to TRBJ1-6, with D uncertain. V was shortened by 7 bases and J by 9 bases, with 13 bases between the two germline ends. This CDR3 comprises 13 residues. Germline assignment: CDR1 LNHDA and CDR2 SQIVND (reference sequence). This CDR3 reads CASTKDASSPLHF. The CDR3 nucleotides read TGTGCCAGTACTAAGGACGCGTCTTCACCCCTCCACTTT.

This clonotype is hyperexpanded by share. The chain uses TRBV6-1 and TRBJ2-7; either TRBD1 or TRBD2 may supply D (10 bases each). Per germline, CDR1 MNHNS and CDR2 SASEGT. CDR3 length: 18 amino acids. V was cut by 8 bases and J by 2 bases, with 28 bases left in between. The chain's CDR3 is CASGRDRGSSGSPYEQYF. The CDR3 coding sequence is TGTGCCAGCGGCCGGGACAGGGGATCTAGCGGGAGCCCCTACGAGCAGTACTTC.